The T cell receptor beta chain described here comes from a study of blood T cell repertoires in COVID-19. Across the study: Samples of COVID-19 (acute and convalescent) were obtained from the United States, Italy and Spain. T cells, B-cell-depleted T cells, or PBMCs provided the cDNA or gDNA that served as material.

In the authors' workflow: The assay estimated nucleated cells by amplifying reference gene primers. Repertoires were generated with immunoSEQ multiplex PCR, while TCRdb's copy carries only in-frame clones and drops some. The DNA gave D and trimming, while V, J and clone size come from that table. The sample lists about 200,000 clones, 80% to 90% occurring once. Sequences were obtained from peripheral blood. The source is a woman older than 75 with acute or convalescent COVID-19.

The CDR3 here is CASSGGQGTGYNEQFF. Here the CDR3 DNA reads TGCGCCAGCAGTGGGGGACAGGGGACAGGGTACAATGAGCAGTTCTTC. The chain couples TRBV10-1 to TRBJ2-1; 10 positions agree with TRBD1. Per the germline V gene, CDR1 is WNHNN and CDR2 is SYGVQD (reference sequence). The J segment lost 4 bases and the V segment lost 4 bases, leaving 7 bases of the junction unmatched. The CDR3 length is 16 residues.